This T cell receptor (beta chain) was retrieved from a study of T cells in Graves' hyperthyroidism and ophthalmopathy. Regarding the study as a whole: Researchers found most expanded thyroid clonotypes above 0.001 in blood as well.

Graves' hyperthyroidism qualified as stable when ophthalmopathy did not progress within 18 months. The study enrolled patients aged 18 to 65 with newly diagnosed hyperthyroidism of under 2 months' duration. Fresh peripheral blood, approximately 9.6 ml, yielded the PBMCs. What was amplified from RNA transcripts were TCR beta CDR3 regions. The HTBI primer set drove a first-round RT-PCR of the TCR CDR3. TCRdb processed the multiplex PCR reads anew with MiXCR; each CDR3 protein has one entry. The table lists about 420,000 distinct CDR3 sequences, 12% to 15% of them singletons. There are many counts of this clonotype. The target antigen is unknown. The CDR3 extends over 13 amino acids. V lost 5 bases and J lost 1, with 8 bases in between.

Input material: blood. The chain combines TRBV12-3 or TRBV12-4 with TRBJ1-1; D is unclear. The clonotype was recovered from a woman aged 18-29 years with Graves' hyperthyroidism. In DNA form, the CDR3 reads TGTGCCAGCAGTGGGCCCTGGAACACTGAAGCTTTCTTT. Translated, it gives CASSGPWNTEAFF.